This TCR beta chain was identified during a study of cytomegalovirus exposure and HLA in healthy donors. Whole-study results and caveats: Association of a missense DCLRE1C variant with TCR beta V- and J-gene trimming was reported in a later analysis. CMV serostatus was the sole immune exposure data available. The authors listed 150 to 200 TCR beta chains as cytomegalovirus-associated.

Each donor was healthy, and each was a bone marrow donor. The PCR had 60 Vbeta and 13 Jbeta primers. Repertoires were generated with immunoSEQ multiplex PCR, while TCRdb's copy carries only in-frame clones and drops some. The table shows 35,000 to 40,000 clones, with about 66% occurring only once. Relative to its sample, this clone is medium-sized (0.01 to 0.1%). The antigen is undetermined. Sequencing input: PBMCs. The receptor's source is a man in his fifties or sixties in good health and CMV-seropositive.

The CDR3 DNA follows: TGTGCCAGCAGTGAGGTAGGGGGCAGCGCTGAAGCTTTCTTT. Its protein is CASSEVGGSAEAFF. The chain uses TRBV6-1 and TRBJ1-1, with TRBD1 matching 7 bases. With V trimmed by 3 bases and J by 6 bases, 7 bases remained unmatched. CDR1 is MNHNS, CDR2 SASEGT, per germline. This CDR3 has 14 residues.